The 2 T cell receptor beta chains reported below all come from one sample, sequenced in a study of graft-versus-host responses after intestinal transplantation. Plating combined 200,000 CFSE-labeled responder cells with 200,000 irradiated, violet-dye-labeled stimulator cells. The protocol was immunoSEQ multiplex PCR, while the TCRdb copy is restricted to in-frame clones and leaves out a portion. The sample carries 8,000 or so clones, less than 35% recorded once. The starting material was alloreactive CD8+ T cells from a mixed lymphocyte reaction culture, obtained before intestinal transplant. Subset in this sample: CFSE-low proliferating T cells sorted from approximately 6-day pre-transplant mixed lymphocyte reaction (GvH or HvG direction). The receptors derive from a human patient who received an intestinal transplant.

This clone was detected a few times. This chain links TRBV4-2 with TRBJ2-1; the D gene is possibly TRBD2 (5 bases). V shed 4 bases and J shed 4 bases, with 17 bases lying between them. The germline V gene encodes CDR1 LGHNA and CDR2 YNFKEQ. The CDR3 has 16 residues. Here the CDR3 DNA reads TGTGCCAGCAGCCCCCACGGCCTGAGCGGTTACAATGAGCAGTTCTTC. Encoded protein: CASSPHGLSGYNEQFF.

V is TRBV25-1 and J is TRBJ2-7; 7 bases map to TRBD2. The V gene's germline CDR1 is MGHDK and CDR2 SYGVNS. Germline trimming cut 5 bases from V and 6 bases from J; bases unmatched to any gene: 1. This CDR3 spans 11 amino acids. CDR3 sequence: CASSWGGEQYF. Here the CDR3 DNA reads TGTGCCAGCAGTTGGGGGGGCGAGCAGTACTTC.